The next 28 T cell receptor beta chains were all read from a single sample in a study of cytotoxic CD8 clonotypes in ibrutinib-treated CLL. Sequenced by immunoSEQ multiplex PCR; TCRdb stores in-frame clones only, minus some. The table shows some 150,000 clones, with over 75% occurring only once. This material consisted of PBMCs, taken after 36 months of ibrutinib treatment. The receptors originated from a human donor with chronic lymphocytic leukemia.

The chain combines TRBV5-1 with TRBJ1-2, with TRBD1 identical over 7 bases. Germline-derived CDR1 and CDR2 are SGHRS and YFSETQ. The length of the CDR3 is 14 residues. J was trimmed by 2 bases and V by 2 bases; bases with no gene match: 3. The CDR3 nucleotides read TGCGCCAGCAGCTTAACAGGGGAGAACTATGGCTACACCTTC. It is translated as CASSLTGENYGYTF. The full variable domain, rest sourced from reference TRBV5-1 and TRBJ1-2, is KAGVTQTPRYLIKTRGQQVTLSCSPISGHRSVSWYQQTPGQGLQFLFEYFSETQRNKGNFPGRFSGRQFSNSRSEMNVSTLELGDSALYLCASSLTGENYGYTFGSGTRLTVV.

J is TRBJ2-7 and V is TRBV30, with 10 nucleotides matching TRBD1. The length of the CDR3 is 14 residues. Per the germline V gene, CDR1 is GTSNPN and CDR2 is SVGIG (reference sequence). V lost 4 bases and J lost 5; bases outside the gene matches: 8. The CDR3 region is CAWNTGTGEHEQYF. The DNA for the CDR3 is TGTGCCTGGAATACCGGGACAGGGGAACACGAGCAGTACTTC.

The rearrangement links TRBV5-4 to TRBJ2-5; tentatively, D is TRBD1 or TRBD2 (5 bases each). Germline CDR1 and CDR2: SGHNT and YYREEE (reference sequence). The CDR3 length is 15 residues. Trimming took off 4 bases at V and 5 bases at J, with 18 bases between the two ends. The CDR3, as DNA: TGTGCCAGCAGCCCGGGGACCTATAGGGTGGAGACCCAGTACTTC. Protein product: CASSPGTYRVETQYF.

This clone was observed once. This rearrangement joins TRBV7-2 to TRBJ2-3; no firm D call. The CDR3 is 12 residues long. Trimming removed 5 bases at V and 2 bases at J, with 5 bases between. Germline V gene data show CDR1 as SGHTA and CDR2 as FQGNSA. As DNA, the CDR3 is TGTGCCAGCAGCCATCTCACAGATACGCAGTATTTT. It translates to CASSHLTDTQYF.

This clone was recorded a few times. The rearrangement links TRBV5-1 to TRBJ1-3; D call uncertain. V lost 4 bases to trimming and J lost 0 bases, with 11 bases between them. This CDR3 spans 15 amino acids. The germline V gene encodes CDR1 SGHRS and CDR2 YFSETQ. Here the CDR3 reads CASSPTGFSGNTIYF. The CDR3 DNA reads TGCGCCAGCAGCCCGACTGGTTTCTCTGGAAACACCATATATTTT.

In DNA, the CDR3 is TGTGCCAGCAAAAACGGGCTAGCGGGAGGAGATACGCAGTATTTT. This codes for CASKNGLAGGDTQYF. The chain has TRBV6-5 and TRBJ2-3; 11 positions match TRBD2. Per germline, CDR1 MNHEY and CDR2 SVGAGI. Unmatched junction bases numbered 8, after V lost 7 bases and J lost 5 bases. The CDR3 consists of 15 residues.

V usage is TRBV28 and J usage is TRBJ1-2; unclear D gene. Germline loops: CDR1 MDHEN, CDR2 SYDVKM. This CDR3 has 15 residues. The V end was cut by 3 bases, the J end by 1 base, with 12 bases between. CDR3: CASSFVDLINYGYTF. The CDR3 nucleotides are TGTGCCAGCAGTTTTGTAGACCTTATTAACTATGGCTACACCTTC.

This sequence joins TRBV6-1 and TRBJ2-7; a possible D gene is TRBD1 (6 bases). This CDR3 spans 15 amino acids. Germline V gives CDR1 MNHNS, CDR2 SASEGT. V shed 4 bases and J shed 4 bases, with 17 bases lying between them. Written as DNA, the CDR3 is TGTGCCAGCAGTGTGGGGGTGGGACACACTTACGAGCAGTACTTC. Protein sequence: CASSVGVGHTYEQYF.

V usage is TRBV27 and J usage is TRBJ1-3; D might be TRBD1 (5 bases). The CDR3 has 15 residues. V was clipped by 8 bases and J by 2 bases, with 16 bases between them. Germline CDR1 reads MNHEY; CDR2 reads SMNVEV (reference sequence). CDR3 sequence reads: CASAPGRVTGNTIYF. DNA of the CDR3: TGTGCCAGCGCTCCGGGCAGGGTGACTGGAAACACCATATATTTT.

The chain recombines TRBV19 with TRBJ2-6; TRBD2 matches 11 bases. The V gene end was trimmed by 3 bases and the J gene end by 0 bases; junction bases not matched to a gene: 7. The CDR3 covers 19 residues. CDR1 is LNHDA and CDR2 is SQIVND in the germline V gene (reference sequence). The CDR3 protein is CASSILGLAVTSGANVLTF. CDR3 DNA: TGTGCCAGTAGTATTTTGGGACTAGCGGTCACCTCTGGGGCCAACGTCCTGACTTTC.

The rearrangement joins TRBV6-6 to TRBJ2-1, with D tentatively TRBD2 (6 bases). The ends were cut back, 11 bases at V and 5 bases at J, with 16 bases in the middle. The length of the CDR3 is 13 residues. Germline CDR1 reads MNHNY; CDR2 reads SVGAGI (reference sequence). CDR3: CASTSWDNNEQFF. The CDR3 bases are TGTGCCTCGACTAGTTGGGATAACAATGAGCAGTTCTTC.

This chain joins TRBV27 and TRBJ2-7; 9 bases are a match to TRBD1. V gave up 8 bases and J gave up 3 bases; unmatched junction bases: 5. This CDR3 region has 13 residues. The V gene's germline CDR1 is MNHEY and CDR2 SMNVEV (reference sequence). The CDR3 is CASGRTGVYEQYF. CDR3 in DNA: TGTGCCAGCGGAAGGACAGGGGTCTACGAGCAGTACTTC.

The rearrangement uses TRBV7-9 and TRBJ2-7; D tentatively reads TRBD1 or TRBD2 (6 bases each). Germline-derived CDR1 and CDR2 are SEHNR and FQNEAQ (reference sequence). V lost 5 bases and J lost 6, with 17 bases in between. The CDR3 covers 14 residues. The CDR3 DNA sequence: TGTGCCAGCAGCGGGGGGACATCCGGAGGCGAGCAGTACTTC. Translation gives CASSGGTSGGEQYF.

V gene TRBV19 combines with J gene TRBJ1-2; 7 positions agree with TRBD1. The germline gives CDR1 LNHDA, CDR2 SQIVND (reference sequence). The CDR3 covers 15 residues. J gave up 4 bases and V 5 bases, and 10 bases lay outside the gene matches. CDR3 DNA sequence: TGTGCCAGTAGTCGACCACGGGCAGGGGGCTATGGCTACACCTTC. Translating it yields CASSRPRAGGYGYTF.

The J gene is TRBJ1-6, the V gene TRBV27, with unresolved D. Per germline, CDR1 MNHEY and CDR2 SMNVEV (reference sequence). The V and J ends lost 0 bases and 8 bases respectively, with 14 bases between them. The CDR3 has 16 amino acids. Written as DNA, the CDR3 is TGTGCCAGCAGTTTATCGCTTCCCCTGGCGGATTCACCCCTCCACTTT. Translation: CASSLSLPLADSPLHF.

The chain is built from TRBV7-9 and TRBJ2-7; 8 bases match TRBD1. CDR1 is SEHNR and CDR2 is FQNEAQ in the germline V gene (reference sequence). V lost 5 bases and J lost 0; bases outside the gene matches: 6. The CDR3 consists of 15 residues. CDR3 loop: CASSLWGQVSYEQYF. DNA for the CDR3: TGTGCCAGCAGCCTTTGGGGACAGGTCTCCTACGAGCAGTACTTC.

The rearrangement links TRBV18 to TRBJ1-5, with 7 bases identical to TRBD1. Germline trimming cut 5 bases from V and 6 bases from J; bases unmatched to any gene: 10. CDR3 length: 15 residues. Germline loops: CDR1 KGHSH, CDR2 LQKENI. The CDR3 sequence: CASSANRGPAQPQHF. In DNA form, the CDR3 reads TGTGCCAGCTCAGCAAACAGGGGACCGGCTCAGCCCCAGCATTTT.

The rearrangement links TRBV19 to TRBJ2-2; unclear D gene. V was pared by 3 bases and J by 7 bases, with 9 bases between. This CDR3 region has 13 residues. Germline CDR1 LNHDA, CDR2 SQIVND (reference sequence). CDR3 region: CASSIELFGELFF. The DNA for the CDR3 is TGTGCCAGTAGTATCGAATTGTTCGGGGAGCTGTTTTTT.

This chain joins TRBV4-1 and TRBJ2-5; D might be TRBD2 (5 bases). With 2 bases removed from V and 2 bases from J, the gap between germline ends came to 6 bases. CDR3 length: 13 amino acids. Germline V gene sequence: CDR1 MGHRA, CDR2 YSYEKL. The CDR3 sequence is CASSQRDQETQYF. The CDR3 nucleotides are TGCGCCAGCAGCCAACGGGATCAAGAGACCCAGTACTTC.

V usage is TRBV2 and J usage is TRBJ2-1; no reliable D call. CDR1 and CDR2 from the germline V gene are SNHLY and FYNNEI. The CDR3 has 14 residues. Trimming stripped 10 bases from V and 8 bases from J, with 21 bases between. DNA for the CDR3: TGTGCCACCCGTGGACGTATTGGCCGCCATGAGCAGTTCTTC. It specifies CATRGRIGRHEQFF.

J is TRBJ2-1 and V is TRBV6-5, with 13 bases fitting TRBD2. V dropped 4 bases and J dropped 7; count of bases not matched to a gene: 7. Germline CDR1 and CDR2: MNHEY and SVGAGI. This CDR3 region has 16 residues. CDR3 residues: CASSSLAGGPENEQFF. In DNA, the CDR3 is TGTGCCAGCAGTTCACTAGCGGGGGGGCCGGAGAATGAGCAGTTCTTC.

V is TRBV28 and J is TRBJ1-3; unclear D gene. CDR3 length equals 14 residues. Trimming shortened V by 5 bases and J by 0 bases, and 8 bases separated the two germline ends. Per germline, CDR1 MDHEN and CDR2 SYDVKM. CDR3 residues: CASSSTSSGNTIYF. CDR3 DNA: TGTGCCAGCAGTAGCACAAGCTCTGGAAACACCATATATTTT.

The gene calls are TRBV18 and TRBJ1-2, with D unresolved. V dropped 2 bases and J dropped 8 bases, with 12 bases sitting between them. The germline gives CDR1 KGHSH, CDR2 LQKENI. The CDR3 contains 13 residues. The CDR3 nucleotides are TGTGCCAGCTCACCAGCTGCAGGTCGGGGCTACACCTTC. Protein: CASSPAAGRGYTF.

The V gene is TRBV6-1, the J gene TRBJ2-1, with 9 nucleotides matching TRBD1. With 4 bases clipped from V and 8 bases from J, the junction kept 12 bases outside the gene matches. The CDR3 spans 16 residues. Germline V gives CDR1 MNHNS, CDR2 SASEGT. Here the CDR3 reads CASSVLAGTGSDEQFF. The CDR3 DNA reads TGTGCCAGCAGTGTCCTGGCCGGGACAGGGTCCGATGAGCAGTTCTTC.

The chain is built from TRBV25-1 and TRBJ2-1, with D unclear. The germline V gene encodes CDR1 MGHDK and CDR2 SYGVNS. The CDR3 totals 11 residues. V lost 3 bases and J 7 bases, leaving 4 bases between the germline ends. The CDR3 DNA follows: TGTGCCAGCAGTGAGTGGAATGAGCAGTTCTTC. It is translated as CASSEWNEQFF.

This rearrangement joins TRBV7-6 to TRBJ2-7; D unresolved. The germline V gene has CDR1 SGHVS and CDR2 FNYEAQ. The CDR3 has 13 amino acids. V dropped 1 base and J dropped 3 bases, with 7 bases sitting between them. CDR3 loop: CASSLDRVYEQYF. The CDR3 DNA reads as TGTGCCAGCAGCTTAGACAGAGTCTACGAGCAGTACTTC.

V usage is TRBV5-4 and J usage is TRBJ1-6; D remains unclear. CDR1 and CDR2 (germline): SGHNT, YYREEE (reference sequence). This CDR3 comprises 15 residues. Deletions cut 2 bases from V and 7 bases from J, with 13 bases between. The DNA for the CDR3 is TGTGCCAGCAGCTTAATGGCAGAACACAATTCACCCCTCCACTTT. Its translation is CASSLMAEHNSPLHF. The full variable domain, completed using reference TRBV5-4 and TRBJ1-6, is ETGVTQSPTHLIKTRGQQVTLRCSSQSGHNTVSWYQQALGQGPQFIFQYYREEENGRGNFPPRFSGLQFPNYSSELNVNALELDDSALYLCASSLMAEHNSPLHFGNGTRLTVT.

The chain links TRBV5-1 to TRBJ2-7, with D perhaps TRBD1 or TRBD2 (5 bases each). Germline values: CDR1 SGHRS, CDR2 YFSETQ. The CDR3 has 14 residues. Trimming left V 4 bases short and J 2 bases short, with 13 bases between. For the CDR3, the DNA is TGCGCCAGCAGCGCCTGGGACGGAACCTACGAGCAGTACTTC. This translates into CASSAWDGTYEQYF.